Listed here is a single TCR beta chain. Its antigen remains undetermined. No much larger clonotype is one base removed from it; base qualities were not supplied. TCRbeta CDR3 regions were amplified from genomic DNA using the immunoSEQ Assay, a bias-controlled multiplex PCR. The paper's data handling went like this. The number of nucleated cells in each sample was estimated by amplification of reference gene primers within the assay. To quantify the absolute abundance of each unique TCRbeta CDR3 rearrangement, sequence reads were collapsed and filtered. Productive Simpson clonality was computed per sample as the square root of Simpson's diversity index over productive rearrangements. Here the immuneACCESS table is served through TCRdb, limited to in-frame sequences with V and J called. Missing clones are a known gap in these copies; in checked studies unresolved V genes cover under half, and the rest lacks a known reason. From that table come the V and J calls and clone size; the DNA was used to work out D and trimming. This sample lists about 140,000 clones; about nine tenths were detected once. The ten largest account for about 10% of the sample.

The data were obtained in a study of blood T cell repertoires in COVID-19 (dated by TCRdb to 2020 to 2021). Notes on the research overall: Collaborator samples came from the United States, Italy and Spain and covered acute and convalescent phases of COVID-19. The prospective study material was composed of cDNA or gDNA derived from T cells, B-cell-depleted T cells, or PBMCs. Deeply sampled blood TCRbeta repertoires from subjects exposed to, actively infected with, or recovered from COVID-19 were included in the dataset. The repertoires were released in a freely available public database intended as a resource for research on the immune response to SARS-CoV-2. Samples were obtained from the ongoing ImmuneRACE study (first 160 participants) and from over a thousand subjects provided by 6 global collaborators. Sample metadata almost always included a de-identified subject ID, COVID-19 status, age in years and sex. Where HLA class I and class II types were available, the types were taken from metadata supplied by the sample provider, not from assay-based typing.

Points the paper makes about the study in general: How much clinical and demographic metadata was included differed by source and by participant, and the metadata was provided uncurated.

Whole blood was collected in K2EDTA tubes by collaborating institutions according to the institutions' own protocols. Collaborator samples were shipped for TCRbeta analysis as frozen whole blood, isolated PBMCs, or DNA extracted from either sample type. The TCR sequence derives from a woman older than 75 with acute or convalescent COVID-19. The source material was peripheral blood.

The DNA is TGCGCCAGCAGCTTGGGGGACAGGAGTGGCTACACCTTC. Its coded protein is CASSLGDRSGYTF. Here the chain combines TRBV5-1 and TRBJ1-2; 8 bases in the junction line up with TRBD1. Trimming removed 0 bases from V and 7 bases from J; the gene matches leave 2 bases unexplained. The germline V gene provides CDR1 SGHRS and CDR2 YFSETQ. The CDR3, cysteine through phenylalanine, is 13 amino acids long. The entry retains the CDR3 DNA only, 39 bases that are in frame from base 1.